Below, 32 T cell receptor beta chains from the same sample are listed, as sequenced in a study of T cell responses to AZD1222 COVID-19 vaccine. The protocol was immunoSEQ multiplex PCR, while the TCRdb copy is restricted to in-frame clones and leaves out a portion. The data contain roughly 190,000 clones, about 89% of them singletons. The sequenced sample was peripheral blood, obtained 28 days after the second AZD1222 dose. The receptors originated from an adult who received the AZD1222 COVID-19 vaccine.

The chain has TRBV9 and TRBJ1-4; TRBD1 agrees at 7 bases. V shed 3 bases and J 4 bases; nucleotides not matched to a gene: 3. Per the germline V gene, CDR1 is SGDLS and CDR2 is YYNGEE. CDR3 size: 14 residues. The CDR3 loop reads CASSAGQYNEKLFF. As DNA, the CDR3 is TGTGCCAGCAGCGCGGGACAGTATAATGAAAAACTGTTTTTT.

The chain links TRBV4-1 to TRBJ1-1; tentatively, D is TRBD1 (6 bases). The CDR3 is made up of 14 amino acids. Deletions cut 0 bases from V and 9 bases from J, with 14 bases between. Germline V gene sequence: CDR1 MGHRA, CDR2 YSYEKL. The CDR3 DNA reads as TGCGCCAGCAGCCAAGATTTCGTGGGGGCCAAAGCTTTCTTT. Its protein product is CASSQDFVGAKAFF.

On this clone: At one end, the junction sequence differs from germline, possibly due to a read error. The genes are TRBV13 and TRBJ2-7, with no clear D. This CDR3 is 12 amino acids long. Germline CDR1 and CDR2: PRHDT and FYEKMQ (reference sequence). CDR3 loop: CASSRSSHEQYF. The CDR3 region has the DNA TGTGCCAGCAGCCGGTCCTCCCACGAGCAGTACTTC. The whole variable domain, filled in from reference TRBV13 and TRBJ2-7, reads AAGVIQSPRHLIKEKRETATLKCYPIPRHDTVYWYQQGPGQDPQFLISFYEKMQSDKGSIPDRFSAQQFSDYHSELNMSSLELGDSALYFCASSRSSHEQYFGPGTRLTVT.

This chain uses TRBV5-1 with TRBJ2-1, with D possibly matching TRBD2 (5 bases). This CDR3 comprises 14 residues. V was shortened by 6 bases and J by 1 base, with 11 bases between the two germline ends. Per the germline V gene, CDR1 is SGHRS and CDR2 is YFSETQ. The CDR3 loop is CASTWGESYNEQFF. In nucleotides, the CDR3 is TGCGCCAGCACTTGGGGAGAATCCTACAATGAGCAGTTCTTC.

As DNA, the CDR3 is TGTGCCAGCAGCAAACCCTCGGTCGGGACAGGGTACTACAATGAGCAGTTCTTC. Amino acids: CASSKPSVGTGYYNEQFF. The chain uses TRBV21-1 and TRBJ2-1; TRBD1, as called in the table, went unchecked against the DNA. TRBV21-1 is labeled a pseudogene. CDR3 size: 18 residues.

The CDR3 DNA follows: TGTGCCAGCAGCCCGGGACAGCACAATCAGCCCCAGCATTTT. Protein product: CASSPGQHNQPQHF. This chain uses TRBV3-1 (or the pseudogene TRBV3-2) with TRBJ1-5; 7 bases agree with TRBD1. Germline trimming cut 4 bases from V and 3 bases from J; bases unmatched to any gene: 3. This CDR3 contains 14 residues. CDR1 and CDR2 from the germline V gene are LGHDT and YNNKEL (reference sequence).

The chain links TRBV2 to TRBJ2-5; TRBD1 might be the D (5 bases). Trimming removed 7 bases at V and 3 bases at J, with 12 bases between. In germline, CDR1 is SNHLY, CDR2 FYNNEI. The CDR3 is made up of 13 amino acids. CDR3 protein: CASILVQEETQYF. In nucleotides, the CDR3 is TGTGCCAGCATCCTTGTACAGGAAGAGACCCAGTACTTC. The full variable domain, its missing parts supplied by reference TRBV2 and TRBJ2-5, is EPEVTQTPSHQVTQMGQEVILRCVPISNHLYFYWYRQILGQKVEFLVSFYNNEISEKSEIFDDQFSVERPDGSNFTLKIRSTKLEDSAMYFCASILVQEETQYFGPGTRLLVL.

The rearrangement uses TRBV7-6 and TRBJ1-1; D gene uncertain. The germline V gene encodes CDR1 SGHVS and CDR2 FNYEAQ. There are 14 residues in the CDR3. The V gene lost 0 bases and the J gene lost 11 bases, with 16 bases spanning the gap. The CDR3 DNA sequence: TGTGCCAGCAGCTTAGCCTCTAGGAGCAGCCCGGCTTTCTTT. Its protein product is CASSLASRSSPAFF. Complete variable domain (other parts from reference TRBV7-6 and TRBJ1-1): GAGVSQSPRYKVTKRGQDVALRCDPISGHVSLYWYRQALGQGPEFLTYFNYEAQQDKSGLPNDRFSAERPEGSISTLTIQRTEQRDSAMYRCASSLASRSSPAFFGQGTRLTVV.

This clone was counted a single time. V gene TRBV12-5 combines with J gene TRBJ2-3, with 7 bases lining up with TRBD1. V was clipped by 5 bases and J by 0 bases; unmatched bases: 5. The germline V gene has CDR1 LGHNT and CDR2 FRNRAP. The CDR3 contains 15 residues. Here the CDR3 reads CASGPGQISTDTQYF. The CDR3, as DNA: TGTGCTAGTGGTCCGGGACAGATAAGCACAGATACGCAGTATTTT.

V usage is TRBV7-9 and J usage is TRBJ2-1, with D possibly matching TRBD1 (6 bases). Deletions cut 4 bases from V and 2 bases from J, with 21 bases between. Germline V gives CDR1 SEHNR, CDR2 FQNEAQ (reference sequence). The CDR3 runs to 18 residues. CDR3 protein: CASSSPRDIPGAYNEQFF. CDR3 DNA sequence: TGTGCCAGCAGCTCACCCCGGGACATCCCAGGAGCCTACAATGAGCAGTTCTTC.

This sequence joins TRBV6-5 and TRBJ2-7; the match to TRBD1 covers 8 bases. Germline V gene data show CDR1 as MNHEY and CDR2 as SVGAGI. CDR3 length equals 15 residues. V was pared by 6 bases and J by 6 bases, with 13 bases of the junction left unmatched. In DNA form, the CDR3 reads TGTGCCAGCAGCCGATCCGGGACAGGCCCAACCGAGCAGTACTTC. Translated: CASSRSGTGPTEQYF.

The CDR3 here is CASSGLADYNEQFF. CDR3 in DNA: TGTGCCAGCAGCGGACTAGCGGATTACAATGAGCAGTTCTTC. V and J are TRBV9 and TRBJ2-1, with 9 bases aligning to TRBD2. Germline CDR1 SGDLS, CDR2 YYNGEE. This CDR3 region has 14 residues. V was pared by 3 bases and J by 4 bases, with 2 bases of the junction left unmatched.

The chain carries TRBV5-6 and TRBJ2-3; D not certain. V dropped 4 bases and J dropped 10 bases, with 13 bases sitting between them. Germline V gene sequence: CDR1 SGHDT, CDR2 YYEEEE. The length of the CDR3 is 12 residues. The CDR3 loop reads CASSIGPRAQYF. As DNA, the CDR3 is TGTGCCAGCAGCATAGGCCCCCGGGCGCAGTATTTT.

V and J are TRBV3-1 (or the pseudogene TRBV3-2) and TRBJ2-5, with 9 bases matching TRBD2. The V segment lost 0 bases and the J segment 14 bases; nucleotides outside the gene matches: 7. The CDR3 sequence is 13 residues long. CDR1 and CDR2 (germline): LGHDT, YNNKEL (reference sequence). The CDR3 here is CASSQESNSGSYF. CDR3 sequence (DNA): TGTGCCAGCAGCCAAGAGTCGAATAGCGGGAGTTACTTC.

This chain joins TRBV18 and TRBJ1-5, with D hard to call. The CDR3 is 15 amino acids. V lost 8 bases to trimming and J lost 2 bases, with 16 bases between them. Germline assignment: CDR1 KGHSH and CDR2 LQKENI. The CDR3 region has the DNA TGTGCCAGCACCTCCTCCCTGGGCGGCAATCAGCCCCAGCATTTT. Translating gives CASTSSLGGNQPQHF.

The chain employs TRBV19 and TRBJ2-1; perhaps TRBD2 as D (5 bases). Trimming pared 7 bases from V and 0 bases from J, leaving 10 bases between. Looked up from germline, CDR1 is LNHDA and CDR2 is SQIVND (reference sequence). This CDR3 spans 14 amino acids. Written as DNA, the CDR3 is TGTGCCAGTAACGGAGCGGCCTCCTACAATGAGCAGTTCTTC. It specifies CASNGAASYNEQFF.

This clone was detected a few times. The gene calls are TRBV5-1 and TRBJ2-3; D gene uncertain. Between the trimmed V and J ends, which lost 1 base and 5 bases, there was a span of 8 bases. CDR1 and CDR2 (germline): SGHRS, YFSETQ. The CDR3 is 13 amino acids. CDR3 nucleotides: TGCGCCAGCAGCTTGATCAAGGGAGATACGCAGTATTTT. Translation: CASSLIKGDTQYF.

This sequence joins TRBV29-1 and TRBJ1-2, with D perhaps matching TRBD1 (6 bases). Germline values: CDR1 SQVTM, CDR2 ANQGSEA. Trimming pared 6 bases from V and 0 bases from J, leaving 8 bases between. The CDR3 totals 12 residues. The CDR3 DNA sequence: TGCAGCGTAACAGGGTCTAACTATGGCTACACCTTC. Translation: CSVTGSNYGYTF.

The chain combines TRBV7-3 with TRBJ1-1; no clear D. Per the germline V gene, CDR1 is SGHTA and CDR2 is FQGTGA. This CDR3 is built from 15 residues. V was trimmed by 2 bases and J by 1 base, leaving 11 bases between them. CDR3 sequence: CASSLSATANTEAFF. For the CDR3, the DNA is TGTGCCAGCAGCTTATCGGCGACGGCGAACACTGAAGCTTTCTTT.

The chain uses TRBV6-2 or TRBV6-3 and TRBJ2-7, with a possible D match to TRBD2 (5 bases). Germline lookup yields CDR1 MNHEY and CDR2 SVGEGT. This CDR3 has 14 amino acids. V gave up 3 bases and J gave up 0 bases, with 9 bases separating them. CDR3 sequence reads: CASSYERISYEQYF. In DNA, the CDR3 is TGTGCCAGCAGTTATGAGCGGATCTCCTACGAGCAGTACTTC.

CDR3 protein: CASSSGGARDYGYTF. The CDR3 bases are TGCGCCAGCAGCTCCGGCGGGGCCAGGGACTATGGCTACACCTTC. The genes are TRBV5-1 and TRBJ1-2, with D possibly being TRBD1 (5 bases). This CDR3 is 15 amino acids long. Trimming removed 3 bases from V and 3 bases from J, with 15 bases in between. CDR1 is SGHRS, CDR2 YFSETQ, per germline. The whole variable domain, filled in from reference TRBV5-1 and TRBJ1-2, reads KAGVTQTPRYLIKTRGQQVTLSCSPISGHRSVSWYQQTPGQGLQFLFEYFSETQRNKGNFPGRFSGRQFSNSRSEMNVSTLELGDSALYLCASSSGGARDYGYTFGSGTRLTVV.

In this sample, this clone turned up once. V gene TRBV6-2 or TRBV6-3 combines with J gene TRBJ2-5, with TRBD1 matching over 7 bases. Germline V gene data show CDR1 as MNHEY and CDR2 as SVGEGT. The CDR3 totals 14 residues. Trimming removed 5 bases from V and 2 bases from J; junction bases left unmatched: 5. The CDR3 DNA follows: TGTGCCAGCAGTAGGACAGGAATTCAAGAGACCCAGTACTTC. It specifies CASSRTGIQETQYF.

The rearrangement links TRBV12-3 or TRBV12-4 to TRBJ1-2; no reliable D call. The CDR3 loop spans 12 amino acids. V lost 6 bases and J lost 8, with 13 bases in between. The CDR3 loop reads CASRFRRNGYTF. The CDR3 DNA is TGTGCCAGCAGATTTCGTCGAAACGGCTACACCTTC.

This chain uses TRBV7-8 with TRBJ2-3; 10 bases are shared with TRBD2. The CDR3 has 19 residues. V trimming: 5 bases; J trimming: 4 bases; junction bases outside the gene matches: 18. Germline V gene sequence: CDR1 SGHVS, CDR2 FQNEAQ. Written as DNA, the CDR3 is TGTGCCAGCAGCCAACAGATAGCGGGAGGACATCGGGGTTCAGATACGCAGTATTTT. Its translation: CASSQQIAGGHRGSDTQYF.

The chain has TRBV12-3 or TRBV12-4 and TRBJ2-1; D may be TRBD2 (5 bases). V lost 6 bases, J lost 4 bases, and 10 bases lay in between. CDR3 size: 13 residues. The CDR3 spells CASSWEKYNEQFF. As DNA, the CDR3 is TGTGCCAGCAGCTGGGAGAAGTACAATGAGCAGTTCTTC.

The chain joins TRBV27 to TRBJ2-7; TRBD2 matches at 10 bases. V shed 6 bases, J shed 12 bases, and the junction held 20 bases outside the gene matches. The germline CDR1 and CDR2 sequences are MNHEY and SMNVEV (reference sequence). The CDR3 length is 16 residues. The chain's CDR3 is CASSRTRASGGSELYF. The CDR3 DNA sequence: TGTGCCAGCAGCCGAACCAGGGCTAGCGGGGGATCGGAACTGTACTTC.

CDR3 region: CASSLGPEQFF. CDR3 nucleotide sequence: TGTGCCAGCAGCTTGGGACCTGAGCAGTTCTTC. This rearrangement joins TRBV5-6 to TRBJ2-1; no reliable D call. Per germline, CDR1 SGHDT and CDR2 YYEEEE. V was cut by 0 bases and J by 9 bases, with 4 bases left in between. This CDR3 spans 11 amino acids.

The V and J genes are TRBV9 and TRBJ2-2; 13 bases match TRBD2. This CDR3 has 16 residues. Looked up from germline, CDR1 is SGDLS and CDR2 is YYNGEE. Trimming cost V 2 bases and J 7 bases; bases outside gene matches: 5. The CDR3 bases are TGTGCCAGCAGCGTCGGACTAGCGGGAGTCGTCGGGGAGCTGTTTTTT. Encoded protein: CASSVGLAGVVGELFF.

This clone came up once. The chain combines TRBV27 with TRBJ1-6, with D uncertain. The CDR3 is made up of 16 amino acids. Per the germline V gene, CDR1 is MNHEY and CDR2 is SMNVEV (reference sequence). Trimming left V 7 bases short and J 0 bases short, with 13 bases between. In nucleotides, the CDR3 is TGTGCCAGCACCGCCCGCCAGAGCTCCTATAATTCACCCCTCCACTTT. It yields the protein CASTARQSSYNSPLHF.

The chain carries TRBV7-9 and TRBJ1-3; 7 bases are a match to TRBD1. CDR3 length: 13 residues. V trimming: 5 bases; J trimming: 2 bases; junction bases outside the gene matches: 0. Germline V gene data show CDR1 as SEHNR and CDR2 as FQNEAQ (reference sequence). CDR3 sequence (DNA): TGTGCCAGCAGCACAGGGGCTGGAAACACCATATATTTT. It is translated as CASSTGAGNTIYF.

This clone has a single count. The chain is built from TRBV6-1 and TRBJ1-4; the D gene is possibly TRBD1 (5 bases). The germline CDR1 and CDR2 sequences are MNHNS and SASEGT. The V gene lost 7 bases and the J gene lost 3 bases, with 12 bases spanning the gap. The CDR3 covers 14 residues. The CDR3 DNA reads TGTGCCAGCACTCCCGGGACGGCTAATGAAAAACTGTTTTTT. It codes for CASTPGTANEKLFF.

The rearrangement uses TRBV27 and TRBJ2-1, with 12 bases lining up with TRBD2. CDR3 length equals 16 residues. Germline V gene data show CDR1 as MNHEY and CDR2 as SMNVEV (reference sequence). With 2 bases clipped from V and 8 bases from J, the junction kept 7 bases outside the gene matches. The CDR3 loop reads CASSLKPSGGAYEQFF. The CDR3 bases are TGTGCCAGCAGTTTAAAGCCTAGCGGGGGGGCCTATGAGCAGTTCTTC.